The 16 T cell receptor beta chains presented below share a single source sample, sequenced in a study of brain T cells in children with intractable seizures. The method was immunoSEQ multiplex PCR; TCRdb's version includes in-frame clones alone and lacks a portion of them. The sample consists of 70,000 to 85,000 clones, 90% to 95% of them appearing once. The sequencing here drew on peripheral blood, taken at surgery. The receptors stem from a girl aged 2-10 years with Rasmussen encephalitis and intractable seizures.

The CDR3 nucleotides are TGTGCCAGCAGCTTGGCCAGGGGGAACACTGAAGCTTTCTTT. This translates into CASSLARGNTEAFF. The rearrangement joins TRBV5-8 to TRBJ1-1; D is possibly TRBD1 (6 bases). Per the germline V gene, CDR1 is SGHTS and CDR2 is YDEGEE. Trimming took off 0 bases at V and 1 base at J, with 7 bases between the two ends. CDR3 length: 14 residues.

The J gene is TRBJ1-5, the V gene TRBV6-6; D remains ambiguous. The CDR3 has 13 amino acids. Germline CDR1 and CDR2: MNHNY and SVGAGI (reference sequence). Trimming cost V 5 bases and J 5 bases, with 10 bases left between them. The CDR3 DNA reads TGTGCCAGCAGTAATCCGGGAGATCAGCCCCAGCATTTT. Translation gives CASSNPGDQPQHF.

The rearrangement links TRBV19 to TRBJ1-1; D perhaps matches TRBD1 (6 bases). This CDR3 comprises 16 residues. V gave up 8 bases and J gave up 0 bases, with 19 bases separating them. Germline loops: CDR1 LNHDA, CDR2 SQIVND (reference sequence). CDR3 loop: CASRGGTRQVNTEAFF. DNA for the CDR3: TGTGCCAGTCGGGGGGGGACCCGACAGGTGAACACTGAAGCTTTCTTT.

The V call is TRBV7-9, the J call TRBJ2-3; D ambiguous. This CDR3 has 12 amino acids. The V end lost 4 bases, the J end lost 10 bases, and 12 bases lay between the germline ends. Looked up from germline, CDR1 is SEHNR and CDR2 is FQNEAQ (reference sequence). Here the CDR3 reads CASSSSRMAQYF. CDR3 nucleotides: TGTGCCAGCAGCTCCTCGAGGATGGCGCAGTATTTT. Filled out from reference TRBV7-9 and TRBJ2-3, the complete variable domain reads DTGVSQNPRHKITKRGQNVTFRCDPISEHNRLYWYRQTLGQGPEFLTYFQNEAQLEKSRLLSDRFSAERPKGSFSTLEIQRTEQGDSAMYLCASSSSRMAQYFGPGTRLTVL.

This clone has just a few counts. The gene calls are TRBV7-9 and TRBJ2-7, with 14 bases lining up with TRBD2. V trimming: 5 bases; J trimming: 7 bases; junction bases outside the gene matches: 13. In germline, CDR1 is SEHNR, CDR2 FQNEAQ (reference sequence). The CDR3 is made up of 17 amino acids. The CDR3 reads CASSDPGLAGERGEQYF. As DNA, the CDR3 is TGTGCCAGCAGCGATCCGGGACTAGCGGGGGAGCGGGGTGAGCAGTACTTC.

The V gene is TRBV12-3 or TRBV12-4, the J gene TRBJ2-3; tentatively, D is TRBD2 (5 bases). The V end was cut by 3 bases, the J end by 5 bases, with 9 bases between. This CDR3 region has 13 residues. The CDR3, as DNA: TGTGCCAGCAGTTTTACGGGGAGAGATACGCAGTATTTT. It encodes CASSFTGRDTQYF.

This clone was observed once. The chain couples TRBV2 to TRBJ1-6; perhaps TRBD1 as D (6 bases). The germline V gene has CDR1 SNHLY and CDR2 FYNNEI. Deletions cut 8 bases from V and 10 bases from J, with 18 bases between. The CDR3 has 14 residues. DNA for the CDR3: TGTGCCAGCTCTGAACAGACAGGTTTATCACCCCTCCACTTT. Protein product: CASSEQTGLSPLHF. The full variable domain, with the rest looked up from reference TRBV2 and TRBJ1-6, is EPEVTQTPSHQVTQMGQEVILRCVPISNHLYFYWYRQILGQKVEFLVSFYNNEISEKSEIFDDQFSVERPDGSNFTLKIRSTKLEDSAMYFCASSEQTGLSPLHFGNGTRLTVT.

The chain links TRBV4-2 to TRBJ2-5; D is perhaps TRBD1 (7 bases). CDR1 and CDR2 (germline): LGHNA, YNFKEQ. V dropped 0 bases and J dropped 1 base, with 12 bases sitting between them. The CDR3 totals 16 residues. CDR3 residues: CASSQDGGGGQETQYF. The CDR3 DNA sequence: TGTGCCAGCAGCCAAGATGGAGGGGGCGGCCAAGAGACCCAGTACTTC.

The rearrangement uses TRBV24-1 and TRBJ2-1; 9 nucleotides align to TRBD1. Germline CDR1 is KGHDR and CDR2 is SFDVKD. This CDR3 contains 15 residues. J gave up 4 bases and V 7 bases, and 7 bases lay outside the gene matches. DNA for the CDR3: TGTGCCACCAGAAAAACAGGGGGCGCATACAATGAGCAGTTCTTC. Protein: CATRKTGGAYNEQFF.

The chain links TRBV15 to TRBJ1-2, with D perhaps TRBD1 (6 bases). CDR3 size: 15 residues. Germline V lookup: CDR1 LNHNV, CDR2 YYDKDF (reference sequence). Trimming removed 1 base from V and 5 bases from J, with 14 bases in between. The CDR3 DNA reads TGTGCCACCAGCAGAGTGGAGGGGGGCGGATATGGCTACACCTTC. Its translation is CATSRVEGGGYGYTF.

This clone appeared once. This sequence joins TRBV24-1 and TRBJ2-7; 7 positions match TRBD2. The germline CDR1 and CDR2 sequences are KGHDR and SFDVKD. Germline trimming cut 6 bases from V and 5 bases from J; bases unmatched to any gene: 12. The CDR3 spans 15 residues. The CDR3 region is CATSYSAGEKDEQYF. The DNA for the CDR3 is TGTGCCACCAGTTATTCGGCGGGAGAAAAGGACGAGCAGTACTTC.

This clone was observed a single time. This chain connects TRBV28 to TRBJ1-1; 8 bases are shared with TRBD1. With 6 bases clipped from V and 8 bases from J, the junction kept 5 bases outside the gene matches. In germline, CDR1 is MDHEN, CDR2 SYDVKM. This CDR3 region has 12 residues. CDR3 region: CASSSGQGEAFF. CDR3 DNA: TGTGCCAGCAGCTCAGGACAGGGAGAAGCTTTCTTT.

The CDR3 here is CASSSDRTDTQYF. The CDR3 bases are TGTGCCAGCAGCTCGGATCGCACAGATACGCAGTATTTT. The V and J genes are TRBV7-6 and TRBJ2-3; D uncertain. Germline loops: CDR1 SGHVS, CDR2 FNYEAQ. The V end was cut by 4 bases, the J end by 1 base, with 6 bases between. CDR3 size: 13 residues.

This chain uses TRBV10-1 with TRBJ2-1, with D perhaps matching TRBD2 (6 bases). CDR1 and CDR2 (germline): WNHNN, SYGVQD (reference sequence). CDR3 length: 16 amino acids. V shed 3 bases and J shed 0 bases, with 12 bases lying between them. DNA for the CDR3: TGCGCCAGCAGTGACAGATTGGGGGGCTCCTACAATGAGCAGTTCTTC. This sequence encodes CASSDRLGGSYNEQFF.

This clone turned up a few times. V gene TRBV19 combines with J gene TRBJ2-7, with D possibly matching TRBD2 (5 bases). The V gene lost 8 bases and the J gene lost 2 bases, with 25 bases spanning the gap. The length of the CDR3 is 17 residues. The germline V gene has CDR1 LNHDA and CDR2 SQIVND (reference sequence). Here the CDR3 DNA reads TGTGCCAGTCGCCGGACCCTGGGGAGAGGCTTTACCTACGAGCAGTACTTC. Its protein is CASRRTLGRGFTYEQYF. Together with reference TRBV19 and TRBJ2-7, the CDR3 gives the full variable domain: DGGITQSPKYLFRKEGQNVTLSCEQNLNHDAMYWYRQDPGQGLRLIYYSQIVNDFQKGDIAEGYSVSREKKESFPLTVTSAQKNPTAFYLCASRRTLGRGFTYEQYFGPGTRLTVT.

As regards this clone: An end of the junction does not agree with germline; a read error may underlie this. The chain carries TRBV11-2 and TRBJ1-2; D is unresolved. In germline, CDR1 is SGHAT, CDR2 FQNNGV. The CDR3 is 9 residues long. DNA for the CDR3: TGTGCCAGCAGCTTAGATGAGCCCTTC. This translates into CASSLDEPF.